Below are 10 T cell receptor beta chains sequenced from a single sample in a study of preoperative IRX-2 immunotherapy in early breast cancer (dated by TCRdb to between 2018 and 2021). The library was prepared using the immunoSEQ multiplex PCR assay. The immuneACCESS repertoire file appears here via TCRdb, limited to in-frame rearrangements. These files lack a portion of the clones; in checked studies, under half of the deficit traces to unresolved V genes, and the cause of the others is not known. Present in this sample are around 43,000 clones, approximately 77% of which were seen just once. Approximately 1.2% of the sample is held by the ten biggest clonotypes. Taken with the paper, the label for treatment or condition translates to: preoperative locoregional IRX-2 cytokine immunotherapy. The material sequenced was tumor tissue, taken after IRX-2 immunotherapy. These receptors were taken from a human donor with breast cancer.

V usage is TRBV28 and J usage is TRBJ1-5, with 8 bases fitting TRBD1. The V gene's germline CDR1 is MDHEN and CDR2 SYDVKM. The CDR3 covers 16 residues. Trimming at V came to 6 bases and at J to 6 bases, leaving 13 bases not matched to a gene. In nucleotides, the CDR3 is TGTGCCAGCAGCCCCCTGGGCGGACAGGGTGGTCAGCCCCAGCATTTT. It is translated as CASSPLGGQGGQPQHF. The entire variable domain, with the rest obtained from reference TRBV28 and TRBJ1-5, is as follows: DVKVTQSSRYLVKRTGEKVFLECVQDMDHENMFWYRQDPGLGLRLIYFSYDVKMKEKGDIPEGYSVSREKKERFSLILESASTNQTSMYLCASSPLGGQGGQPQHFGDGTRLSIL.

V and J are TRBV5-1 and TRBJ2-1; TRBD1 agrees at 12 bases. Germline CDR1 is SGHRS and CDR2 is YFSETQ. V trimming: 4 bases; J trimming: 7 bases; junction bases outside the gene matches: 6. This CDR3 contains 15 residues. Here the CDR3 reads CASSIPGQGANEQFF. The CDR3 bases are TGCGCCAGCAGCATACCGGGACAGGGGGCTAATGAGCAGTTCTTC.

The chain links TRBV6-8 to TRBJ1-6, with a possible D match to TRBD1 (5 bases). V lost 6 bases and J 3 bases, leaving 18 bases between the germline ends. Germline CDR1 MNHGY, CDR2 SAAAGT. The CDR3 loop spans 17 amino acids. CDR3 amino acids: CASSRPVGAVYNSPLHF. CDR3 nucleotide sequence: TGTGCCAGCAGCCGACCCGTCGGGGCAGTCTATAATTCACCCCTCCACTTT.

The sample holds a few counts of this clone. The V and J genes are TRBV5-1 and TRBJ2-2, with 8 nucleotides matching TRBD1. V shed 4 bases and J 5 bases; nucleotides not matched to a gene: 10. The CDR3 runs to 16 residues. The germline V gene encodes CDR1 SGHRS and CDR2 YFSETQ. CDR3 nucleotide sequence: TGCGCCAGCAGCCTTCGGACAGGGAGAGGTACCGGGGAGCTGTTTTTT. The encoded protein is CASSLRTGRGTGELFF.

This chain connects TRBV7-4 to TRBJ2-7, with 10 bases aligning to TRBD2. From germline, CDR1 is SGHVT and CDR2 SQSDAQ. This CDR3 region has 15 residues. V lost 2 bases to trimming and J lost 2 bases; unmatched junction nucleotides: 3. In DNA form, the CDR3 reads TGTGCCAGCAGCTTACCGGGACTAGCGACCTACGAGCAGTACTTC. Amino acids: CASSLPGLATYEQYF.

This sequence joins TRBV11-3 and TRBJ1-4; D may be TRBD1 (6 bases). Germline-derived CDR1 and CDR2 are SGHNT and YENEEA. Trimming left V 3 bases short and J 5 bases short, with 10 bases between. CDR3 length: 14 amino acids. The CDR3 reads CASSLGHLNEKLFF. CDR3 nucleotides: TGTGCCAGCAGCTTGGGACATCTCAATGAAAAACTGTTTTTT. Filled out from reference TRBV11-3 and TRBJ1-4, the complete variable domain reads EAGVVQSPRYKIIEKKQPVAFWCNPISGHNTLYWYLQNLGQGPELLIRYENEEAVDDSQLPKDRFSAERLKGVDSTLKIQPAELGDSAVYLCASSLGHLNEKLFFGSGTQLSVL.

The chain links TRBV22-1 to TRBJ2-2; TRBD1, the table's D call, lacks a check against the DNA. TRBV22-1 is termed a pseudogene. The CDR3 contains 17 residues. The chain's CDR3 is CASSENLQGRNTGELFF. The CDR3, as DNA: TGTGCCAGCAGTGAAAATCTGCAGGGGAGGAACACCGGGGAGCTGTTTTTT.

The rearrangement joins TRBV30 to TRBJ2-7; TRBD2 is a possible D gene (6 bases). This CDR3 comprises 13 residues. Trimming pared 3 bases from V and 3 bases from J, leaving 12 bases between. Germline values: CDR1 GTSNPN, CDR2 SVGIG (reference sequence). The CDR3 coding sequence is TGTGCCTGGAGCACGGGGGAGGACTACGAGCAGTACTTC. This sequence encodes CAWSTGEDYEQYF.

The chain has TRBV5-1 and TRBJ2-5; tentatively, D is TRBD2 (6 bases). Germline V gene sequence: CDR1 SGHRS, CDR2 YFSETQ. Trimming took off 2 bases at V and 4 bases at J, with 21 bases between the two ends. The CDR3 consists of 17 residues. The CDR3 DNA sequence: TGCGCCAGCAGCTTAGGGCAGCCTGGGAGGTTTGGAGAGACCCAGTACTTC. As protein: CASSLGQPGRFGETQYF.

J is TRBJ2-5 and V is TRBV5-1, with D possibly being TRBD2 (6 bases). Germline CDR1 is SGHRS and CDR2 is YFSETQ. This CDR3 region has 14 residues. Deletions cut 4 bases from V and 7 bases from J, with 17 bases between. The CDR3 region is CASSPSGGEGTQYF. DNA of the CDR3: TGCGCCAGCAGCCCCTCGGGCGGGGAAGGGACCCAGTACTTC.